This TCR beta chain was profiled in a study of response to subunit inactivated influenza vaccine. Findings and caveats of the study: The authors proposed limited new T cell recruitment per seasonal influenza vaccination.

V trimming: 4 bases; J trimming: 9 bases; junction bases outside the gene matches: 16. Germline V gene sequence: CDR1 MNHEY, CDR2 SVGEGT. This CDR3 has 16 residues. TCRdb recomputed calls from the RT-PCR reads with MiXCR, one row per CDR3 protein. The profile shows about 520,000 distinct CDR3 sequences, around 25% of them singletons. A remark on this clonotype: The antigen remains undetermined.

The specimen was CD4+ T cells sorted from PBMCs, collected 4 to 6 days after vaccination. The receptor comes from a man aged 45-65 years who received an inactivated influenza vaccine. The J gene is TRBJ2-5, the V gene TRBV6-2 or TRBV6-3, with 8 bases fitting TRBD1. This CDR3 reads CASSSGTGTRGPAQYF. The CDR3, as DNA: TGTGCCAGCAGTTCGGGGACAGGCACCCGGGGTCCTGCCCAGTACTTC.